This entry lists 8 T cell receptor beta chains sequenced from one sample in a study of T cells after yellow fever vaccination. TCRdb used MiXCR to reprocess the 5' RACE reads, holding one entry per CDR3 protein. This table holds some 320,000 distinct CDR3 sequences, 8.5% to 10% found once. The sequencing used PBMCs, collected on the day of the first yellow fever vaccination. The receptors here all came from a man between 18 and 29 years old who received the YFV17D yellow fever vaccine.

The chain recombines TRBV2 with TRBJ2-5; perhaps TRBD1 as D (6 bases). This CDR3 has 14 residues. Germline CDR1 reads SNHLY; CDR2 reads FYNNEI. Trimming pared 6 bases from V and 1 base from J, leaving 12 bases between. Here the CDR3 reads CASRLGGAQETQYF. CDR3 sequence (DNA): TGTGCCAGCAGGCTAGGGGGAGCCCAAGAGACCCAGTACTTC.

Many counts were recorded for this clonotype. V is TRBV28 and J is TRBJ2-2, with D uncertain. This CDR3 spans 13 amino acids. V dropped 3 bases and J dropped 5 bases, with 7 bases sitting between them. Germline CDR1 reads MDHEN; CDR2 reads SYDVKM. The CDR3 sequence is CASSLGTTGELFF. The CDR3 DNA reads TGTGCCAGCAGTTTGGGCACGACCGGGGAGCTGTTTTTT.

This clonotype appeared a few times. The V call is TRBV29-1, the J call TRBJ2-7; no clear D gene. V dropped 8 bases and J dropped 3 bases, with 11 bases sitting between them. The germline V gene encodes CDR1 SQVTM and CDR2 ANQGSEA. CDR3 length: 11 residues. CDR3 sequence (DNA): TGCAGCATCCGCGGCAGCTACGAGCAGTACTTC. Its protein product is CSIRGSYEQYF.

This clonotype came up a few times. The chain has TRBV28 and TRBJ2-3; 7 bases agree with TRBD1. The CDR3 length is 15 residues. Germline CDR1 and CDR2: MDHEN and SYDVKM. V lost 3 bases and J lost 1; bases outside the gene matches: 4. CDR3 coding DNA: TGTGCCAGCAGTTTCTCTCAGGGGGGCACAGATACGCAGTATTTT. The encoded protein is CASSFSQGGTDTQYF.

In this sample, this clonotype turned up a few times. V gene TRBV2 combines with J gene TRBJ2-3; a weak D match, TRBD1 (5 bases). The CDR3 consists of 13 residues. Trimming shortened V by 10 bases and J by 2 bases, and 13 bases separated the two germline ends. Germline V lookup: CDR1 SNHLY, CDR2 FYNNEI. The CDR3 reads CATHVRVTDTQYF. CDR3 in DNA: TGTGCCACCCACGTCAGGGTCACAGATACGCAGTATTTT. The variable domain in full, completed from reference TRBV2 and TRBJ2-3, reads EPEVTQTPSHQVTQMGQEVILRCVPISNHLYFYWYRQILGQKVEFLVSFYNNEISEKSEIFDDQFSVERPDGSNFTLKIRSTKLEDSAMYFCATHVRVTDTQYFGPGTRLTVL.

The J gene is TRBJ2-5, the V gene TRBV20-1, with D possibly TRBD2 on 6 matching bases. Germline CDR1 and CDR2: DFQATT and SNEGSKA (reference sequence). The CDR3 is 15 amino acids. V was cut by 6 bases and J by 0 bases, with 17 bases left in between. The CDR3 nucleotides are TGCAGTGCCCACCCCGGATGGGGGGACCAAGAGACCCAGTACTTC. Amino acids: CSAHPGWGDQETQYF.

The CDR3: CAISGRTGNTIYF. CDR3 sequence (DNA): TGTGCCATCAGTGGACGGACGGGAAACACCATATATTTT. The chain uses TRBV10-3 and TRBJ1-3; D gene uncertain. The germline CDR1 and CDR2 sequences are ENHRY and SYGVKD. The V end was cut by 4 bases, the J end by 4 bases, with 8 bases between. This CDR3 spans 13 amino acids.

This clonotype showed up many times. The V gene is TRBV7-2, the J gene TRBJ1-5, with 9 bases identical to TRBD1. The CDR3 contains 16 residues. The junction had 5 bases not matched to a gene; V was cut back by 0 bases and J by 5 bases. The germline V gene encodes CDR1 SGHTA and CDR2 FQGNSA. CDR3 region: CASSLAGQGMYQPQHF. CDR3 bases: TGTGCCAGCAGCTTAGCCGGACAGGGGATGTATCAGCCCCAGCATTTT. Full variable domain (rest looked up from reference TRBV7-2 and TRBJ1-5): GAGVSQSPSNKVTEKGKDVELRCDPISGHTALYWYRQSLGQGLEFLIYFQGNSAPDKSGLPSDRFSAERTGGSVSTLTIQRTQQEDSAVYLCASSLAGQGMYQPQHFGDGTRLSIL.